The entry below gives a single T cell receptor (beta chain) sequence along with its context. Its matching antigen is unknown. The sequenced template was cDNA made from the entire isolated RNA. Libraries were prepared by immunoSEQ multiplex PCR; TCRdb keeps only in-frame clonotypes and omits some of them. The data contain around 600,000 clones, around 12% of them singletons. This record comes from a study of beta chain features in type 1 diabetes. Study-wide points: Among patients with Type 1 diabetes, TCRB CDR3s were moderately but significantly shorter in every one of the four CD4+ subsets.

The CDR3 length is 14 residues. Losses at the gene ends were 4 bases for V and 8 bases for J; bases not matched to a gene: 8. The sequenced sample consisted of naive CD4+ T cells from blood. The gene calls are TRBV23-1 and TRBJ1-2, with 9 bases lining up with TRBD1. TRBV23-1 is filed as an ORF, its function uncertain. The TCR comes from a man aged 25 to 40 with type 1 diabetes. DNA of the CDR3: TGCGCCAGCAGTCGTCCTGGGACAGGGCAAGGCTACACCTTC. This encodes CASSRPGTGQGYTF.